This T cell receptor beta chain appears in the sequencing data of a study of T cells in Graves' hyperthyroidism and ophthalmopathy (dated by TCRdb to the late 2010s). In terms of the full investigation: Peripheral blood samples were taken at the time of initial diagnosis, prior to any treatment. The 100 discovery patients were randomly divided into training and test sets at a 7:3 ratio. Thyroid tissue and blood T-cell repertoires from six Graves' hyperthyroidism patients were also compared in the study. The paper reports TCR Vbeta CDR3 sequencing of approximately 130 peripheral blood samples: fewer than 50 ophthalmopathy, 75 to 80 hyperthyroidism and around 17 progressor patients. To identify TCR V-J signatures that set the groups apart, the researchers used a discovery cohort of more than 95 patients, made up of under 45 with Graves' ophthalmopathy and approximately 57 with stable Graves' hyperthyroidism. Prospective prediction of ophthalmopathy was tested in an independent validation cohort of about 19 hyperthyroidism patients and 17 patients who later progressed to ophthalmopathy. After sampling, hyperthyroidism patients received methimazole starting at 30 mg daily, and ophthalmopathy patients received high-dose intravenous methylprednisolone.

Reading from cysteine to phenylalanine, the CDR3 counts 14 amino acids. Only the CDR3 DNA is retained, 42 bases long and in frame from the first base. Sequences MNHNS (CDR1) and SASEGT (CDR2) are obtained from the germline V gene. V and J lose 7 bases and 8 bases, and a span of 20 bases separates them. Ophthalmopathy patients had moderately to severely active disease, Clinical Activity Score of at least 3, NOSPECS grade of at least 4, and duration under 3 months. Exclusion was applied to patients with uncontrolled infections, other autoimmune diseases, pregnancy or lactation. Diagnoses were established on the basis of clinical symptoms, serum thyroxine and TRAb, thyroid ultrasound, and orbital computed tomography. PBMCs were separated from roughly 9.6 ml of fresh peripheral blood using Ficoll-Paque density gradient centrifugation. Trizol reagent was used to extract total RNA, and RNA quality was then checked on an Agilent 2100 Bioanalyzer.

Study-wide conclusions, independent of this receptor: Ophthalmopathy was separated from stable hyperthyroidism by a 13 V-J signature model, with 87.88% sensitivity and about 81% specificity obtained in cross-validation and 80%/75% obtained in testing. Blood samples also contained most of the expanded thyroid clonotypes (frequency above 0.001), which suggests that blood repertoires may reflect thyroid immune responses. In validation, the model predicted progression to ophthalmopathy with over 65% sensitivity and 72% to 75% specificity, a median of approximately 6.5 months before onset. No statistical method was used to fix the sample size in advance, and group allocation was not hidden from the investigators.

TCR beta CDR3 regions were amplified from RNA transcripts. A first-round RT-PCR of the TCR CDR3 used the HTBI primer set with the Qiagen OneStep RT-PCR kit. The libraries were constructed in a second round of multiplex PCR and then size-selected and purified. Libraries were sequenced paired-end with 100 bp reads on an Illumina HiSeq2000. As for the original processing: SOAPnuke was used to process the raw data, throwing out any read that contained adapters or uncalled bases, had a mean Phred below 15, or lacked an exact constant-primer or identifier match. COPE v1.2.5 was used to merge the high-quality paired reads, and each unique nucleotide sequence was defined as a clonotype. MiTCR v1.1 was used to align the clonotypes against IMGT TRBV, TRBD and TRBJ reference segments. The analysis included only V-J combinations with a frequency above 0.0001, which together covered over 98% of the repertoires. The TCS score was defined as F50 (clonal expansion) divided by E x V (chaos), with BLOSUM62-based TCRdist calculated between CDR3 peptides within each V-J. Welch's t-statistics and random forest reduced 450 to 600 V-J features to 13, which were used in a naive Bayes classifier (R e1071). Through fastp at Q25 and MiXCR, TCRdb rebuilt clones from the public reads, retaining in-frame beta chains. All rows with the same CDR3 protein become a single entry with the most common DNA and genes. Clone size and V and J calls follow TCRdb, not the original study. This sample gives around 300,000 distinct CDR3 sequences in total; roughly an eighth of them show up just once. The biggest ten clones account for roughly 33% of the sample.

This clonotype was seen at least ten times. Its antigen target is currently unknown. Per-base qualities were not stored, and no clone one base away is much larger. The specimen sequenced was blood. In this chain, TRBV6-1 is recombined with TRBJ1-2; the D region possibly corresponds to TRBD1 (5 bases align). The source is a woman aged 40 to 49 with Graves' ophthalmopathy. DNA sequence: TGTGCCAGCACCCGAGGCGGGCCTGAGGGGGGCTACACCTTC. The translation is CASTRGGPEGGYTF.